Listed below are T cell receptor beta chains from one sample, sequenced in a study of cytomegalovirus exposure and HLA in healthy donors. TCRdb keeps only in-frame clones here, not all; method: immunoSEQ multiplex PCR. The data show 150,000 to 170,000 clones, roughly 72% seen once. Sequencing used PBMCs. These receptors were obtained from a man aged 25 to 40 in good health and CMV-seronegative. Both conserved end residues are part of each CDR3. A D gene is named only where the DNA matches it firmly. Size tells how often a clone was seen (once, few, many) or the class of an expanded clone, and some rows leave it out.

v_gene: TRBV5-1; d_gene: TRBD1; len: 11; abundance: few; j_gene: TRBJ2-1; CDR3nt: TGCGCCAGCGGAGAGACAGGGGAGCAGTTCTTC; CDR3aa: CASGETGEQFF
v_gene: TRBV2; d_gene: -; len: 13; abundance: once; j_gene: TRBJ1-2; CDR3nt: TGTGCCAGCAGTGAATTGTCCGGTTATGGCTACACCTTC; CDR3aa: CASSELSGYGYTF
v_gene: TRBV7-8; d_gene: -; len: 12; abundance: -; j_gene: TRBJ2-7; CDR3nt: TGTGCCAGCAGCCACAGCTCCTACGAGCAGTACTTC; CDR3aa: CASSHSSYEQYF
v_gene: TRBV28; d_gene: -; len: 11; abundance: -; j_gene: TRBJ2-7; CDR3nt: TGTGCCAGTCAGGGTTTCTACGAGCAGTACTTC; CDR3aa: CASQGFYEQYF
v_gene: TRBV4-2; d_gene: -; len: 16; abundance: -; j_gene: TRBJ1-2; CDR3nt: TGTGCCAGCAGCCAAGAAGAGCGGCCTCGGGGTGGCGGCTACACCTTC; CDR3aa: CASSQEERPRGGGYTF
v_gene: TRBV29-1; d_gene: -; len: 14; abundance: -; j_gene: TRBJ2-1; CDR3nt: TGCAGCGTCCGCACCCCCCGTGGCGGCAATGAGCAGTTCTTC; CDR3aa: CSVRTPRGGNEQFF
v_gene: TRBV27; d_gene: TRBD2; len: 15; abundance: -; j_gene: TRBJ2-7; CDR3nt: TGTGCCAGCAGTTTATCGCTAGCGGGGGCCTACGAGCAGTACTTC; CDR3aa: CASSLSLAGAYEQYF
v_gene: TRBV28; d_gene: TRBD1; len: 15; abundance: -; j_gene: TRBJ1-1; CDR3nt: TGTGCCAGCAGTCCCCGGGACAGGAGATGGACTGAAGCTTTCTTT; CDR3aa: CASSPRDRRWTEAFF
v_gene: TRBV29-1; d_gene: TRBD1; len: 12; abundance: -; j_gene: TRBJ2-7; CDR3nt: TGCAGCGTTGGGACAGGGTACTACGAGCAGTACTTC; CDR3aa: CSVGTGYYEQYF
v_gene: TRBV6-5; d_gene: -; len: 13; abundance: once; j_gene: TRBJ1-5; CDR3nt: TGTGCCAGCAGTGACAGCTCTCGTATACCCCAGCATTTT; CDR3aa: CASSDSSRIPQHF
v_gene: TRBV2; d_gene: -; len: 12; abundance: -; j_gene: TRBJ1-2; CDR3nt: TGTGCCAGCAGTGTGGGGGGTAGCGGCTACACCTTC; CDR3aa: CASSVGGSGYTF
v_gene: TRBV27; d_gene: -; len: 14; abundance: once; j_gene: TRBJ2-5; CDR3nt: TGTGCCAGCAGTTCCACTCCGGCGGGAGAGACCCAGTACTTC; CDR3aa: CASSSTPAGETQYF
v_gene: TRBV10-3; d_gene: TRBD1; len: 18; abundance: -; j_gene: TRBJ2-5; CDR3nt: TGTGCCATCAGTGAGTCGACCTGGGGACAGGGGGCTTCAGAGACCCAGTACTTC; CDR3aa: CAISESTWGQGASETQYF
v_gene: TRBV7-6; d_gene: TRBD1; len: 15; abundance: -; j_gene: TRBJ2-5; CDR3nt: TGTGCCAGCAGCGAACAGACAGGGACCCAAGAGACCCAGTACTTC; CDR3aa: CASSEQTGTQETQYF
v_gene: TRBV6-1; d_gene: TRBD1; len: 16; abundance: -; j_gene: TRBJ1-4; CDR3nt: TGTGCCAGCAGTGAAACAGACAGGGGGCGCGGAGAAAAACTGTTTTTT; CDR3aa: CASSETDRGRGEKLFF
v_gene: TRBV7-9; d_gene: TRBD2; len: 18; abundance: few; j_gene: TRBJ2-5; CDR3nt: TGTGCCAGCAGCTCCCGACTAGCGGGGGGGCGGTACCAAGAGACCCAGTACTTC; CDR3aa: CASSSRLAGGRYQETQYF
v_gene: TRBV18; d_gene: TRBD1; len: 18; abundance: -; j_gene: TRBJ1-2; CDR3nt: TGTGCCAGCTCTCCAACCGGGACAGCAAGGCAGAGTAACTATGGCTACACCTTC; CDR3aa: CASSPTGTARQSNYGYTF
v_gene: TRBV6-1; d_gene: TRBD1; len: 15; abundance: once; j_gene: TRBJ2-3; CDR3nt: TGTGCCAGCAGTGCACAGGGGGCGGGCACAGATACGCAGTATTTT; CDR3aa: CASSAQGAGTDTQYF
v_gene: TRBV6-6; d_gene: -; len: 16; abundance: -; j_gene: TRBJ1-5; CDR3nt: TGTGCCAGCAGTTGGGGCCGGGCGGGGGGCAATCAGCCCCAGAATTTT; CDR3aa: CASSWGRAGGNQPQNF
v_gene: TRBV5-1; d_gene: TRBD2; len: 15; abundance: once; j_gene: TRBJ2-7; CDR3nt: TGCGCCAGCAGCTTGGTCGGGGGGGAAACCTACGAGCAGTACTTC; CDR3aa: CASSLVGGETYEQYF
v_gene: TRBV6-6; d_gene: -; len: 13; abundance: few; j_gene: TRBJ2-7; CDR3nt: TGTGCCAGCAGGCCCCAGGGTAGGTACGAGCAGTACTTC; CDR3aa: CASRPQGRYEQYF
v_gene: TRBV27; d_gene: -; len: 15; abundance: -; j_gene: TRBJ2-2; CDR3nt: TGTGCCAGCAGTTTAGAGGGGGGGGCCCCCGGGGAGCTGTTTTTT; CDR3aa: CASSLEGGAPGELFF
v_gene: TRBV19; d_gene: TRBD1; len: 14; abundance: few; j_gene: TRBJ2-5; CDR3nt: TGTGCCAGTAGTGCGGACAGGGCAAGAAAGACCCAGTACTTC; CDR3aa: CASSADRARKTQYF